These T cell receptor beta chains were read from a single sample in a study of beta chain features in type 1 diabetes. Profiled with immunoSEQ multiplex PCR; TCRdb holds only in-frame clones, not every one. This sample has about 240,000 clones, with around 13% found just once. The sample taken for sequencing was naive CD4+ T cells from blood. These receptors were collected from a man aged 25 to 45 with type 1 diabetes. The CDR3 runs from the conserved cysteine through the conserved F or W. The order of the fields is D gene, V gene, clone size, J gene, CDR3 protein, CDR3 DNA. A D gene is named only where the DNA matches it firmly. Not every row has a clone size; where given, it reads once, few, many or a size class.

TRBD1,TRBV10-3,few,TRBJ2-7,CAIRAGTGDGEQYF,TGTGCCATCAGAGCCGGGACAGGGGACGGCGAGCAGTACTTC
.,TRBV6-4,.,TRBJ2-4,CASNPRGNGKNIQYF,TGTGCCAGCAATCCCAGGGGTAATGGCAAAAACATTCAGTACTTC
TRBD1,TRBV5-6,few,TRBJ1-5,CASSFQDRGQGNQPQHF,TGTGCCAGCAGCTTCCAGGACAGGGGTCAGGGCAATCAGCCCCAGCATTTT
.,TRBV6-5,few,TRBJ2-5,CASSYSGSQETQYF,TGTGCCAGCAGTTACTCGGGGAGCCAAGAGACCCAGTACTTC
.,TRBV19,.,TRBJ2-3,CASQNTDTQYF,TGTGCCAGTCAAAACACAGATACGCAGTATTTT
.,TRBV2,.,TRBJ2-3,CASSEARAGTQYF,TGTGCCAGCAGTGAAGCGCGGGCGGGTACGCAGTATTTT
TRBD2,TRBV13,few,TRBJ2-2,CASSSGGAGTGELFF,TGTGCCAGCAGCTCCGGGGGGGCGGGAACCGGGGAGCTGTTTTTT
.,TRBV7-2,.,TRBJ2-7,CASSRINYEQYF,TGTGCCAGCAGCCGTATTAACTACGAGCAGTACTTC
.,TRBV13,.,TRBJ1-2,CASSQSGGRDYGYTF,TGTGCCAGCAGCCAAAGCGGGGGCAGGGACTATGGCTACACCTTC
TRBD1,TRBV27,.,TRBJ2-4,CASSFLQGGIQYF,TGTGCCAGCAGTTTCCTACAGGGGGGCATTCAGTACTTC
TRBD2,TRBV27,.,TRBJ2-1,CASRLAAYNEQFF,TGTGCCAGTCGACTAGCGGCCTACAATGAGCAGTTCTTC
.,TRBV5-4,few,TRBJ2-3,CASSSQQGPDTQYF,TGTGCCAGCAGCTCGCAACAGGGCCCAGATACGCAGTATTTT
.,TRBV11-2,few,TRBJ2-4,CASSLSRQPAKNIQYF,TGTGCCAGCAGCTTATCCCGACAGCCAGCCAAAAACATTCAGTACTTC
.,TRBV7-7,.,TRBJ2-5,CASSHTGSPQYF,TGTGCCAGCAGTCATACAGGGTCCCCCCAGTACTTC
.,TRBV21-1,.,TRBJ2-6,CASSPQLMSGGSGANVLTF,TGTGCCAGCAGCCCCCAGCTAATGTCAGGGGGGTCTGGGGCCAACGTCCTGACTTTC
TRBD1,TRBV19,few,TRBJ2-7,CASSLAGTGSSYEQYF,TGTGCCAGTTCTCTTGCCGGGACAGGGAGCTCCTACGAGCAGTACTTC
.,TRBV19,.,TRBJ2-4,CASSKPPHREIGNIQYF,TGTGCCAGTAGTAAACCACCCCACAGGGAAATAGGAAACATTCAGTACTTC
TRBD1,TRBV11-2,.,TRBJ2-7,CASNSPGQGDYEQYF,TGTGCCAGCAACTCCCCGGGACAGGGGGACTACGAGCAGTACTTC
.,TRBV6-6,few,TRBJ2-7,CASISGSYEQYF,TGTGCCAGCATCTCCGGCTCCTACGAGCAGTACTTC
.,TRBV5-6,few,TRBJ2-5,CASSFYTETQYF,TGTGCCAGCAGCTTCTATACAGAGACCCAGTACTTC
TRBD1,TRBV2,.,TRBJ1-2,CASSERVDRGGGYTF,TGTGCCAGCAGTGAAAGGGTGGACAGGGGGGGAGGCTACACCTTC
.,TRBV7-9,.,TRBJ2-7,CATGGINYEQYF,TGTGCCACAGGGGGGATAAACTACGAGCAGTACTTC
.,TRBV5-1,few,TRBJ2-1,CASSLHWRGYNEQFF,TGCGCCAGCAGCTTGCACTGGCGGGGCTACAATGAGCAGTTCTTC
.,TRBV2,few,TRBJ2-3,CASSEEGGGTDTQYF,TGTGCCAGCAGTGAGGAGGGCGGGGGCACAGATACGCAGTATTTT
.,TRBV30,few,TRBJ1-1,CAWTAGRLNTEAFF,TGTGCCTGGACAGCGGGCAGACTGAACACTGAAGCTTTCTTT
TRBD1,TRBV19,.,TRBJ2-7,CASGQGVTYEQYF,TGTGCCAGTGGACAGGGGGTAACCTACGAGCAGTACTTC
TRBD2,TRBV6-5,.,TRBJ2-1,CASSRRLAGQNEQFF,TGTGCCAGCAGCCGACGACTAGCGGGACAGAATGAGCAGTTCTTC
TRBD2,TRBV14,.,TRBJ2-7,CASSQDVSGGNREQYF,TGTGCCAGCAGCCAAGATGTCAGCGGGGGAAACAGGGAGCAGTACTTC
.,TRBV20-1,.,TRBJ1-4,CSARVNEKLFF,TGCAGTGCTAGAGTAAATGAAAAACTGTTTTTT
TRBD1,TRBV29-1,.,TRBJ2-5,CSVGGQGETQYF,TGCAGCGTTGGAGGACAGGGAGAGACCCAGTACTTC
.,TRBV5-1,.,TRBJ2-5,CASSLVPGTQETQYF,TGCGCCAGCAGCTTAGTCCCGGGAACCCAAGAGACCCAGTACTTC
TRBD2,TRBV10-3,.,TRBJ2-3,CAISPGLATDTQYF,TGTGCCATCAGCCCGGGACTAGCAACAGATACGCAGTATTTT
TRBD2,TRBV5-4,few,TRBJ2-3,CASTMGLAGFSTDTQYF,TGTGCCAGCACCATGGGACTAGCGGGATTTAGCACAGATACGCAGTATTTT
.,TRBV30,few,TRBJ2-2,CAWRGGTNTGELFF,TGTGCCTGGAGGGGCGGGACGAACACCGGGGAGCTGTTTTTT
TRBD1,TRBV5-4,.,TRBJ1-4,CASSPTLGQGAEKLFF,TGTGCCAGCAGCCCAACTCTGGGACAGGGGGCGGAAAAACTGTTTTTT
.,TRBV11-2,.,TRBJ2-1,CASSPDSLSSYNEQFF,TGTGCCAGCAGCCCGGACTCGTTAAGCTCCTACAATGAGCAGTTCTTC
.,TRBV19,.,TRBJ1-6,CATSTGWNSPLHF,TGTGCCACCTCGACAGGTTGGAATTCACCCCTCCACTTT
.,TRBV11-2,.,TRBJ2-5,CASSFGGPETQYF,TGTGCCAGCAGCTTCGGCGGCCCCGAGACCCAGTACTTC
TRBD2,TRBV11-3,few,TRBJ2-1,CASSPGRGAPPDEQFF,TGTGCCAGCAGCCCGGGGCGGGGGGCTCCCCCGGATGAGCAGTTCTTC
TRBD1,TRBV5-1,.,TRBJ1-2,CASSLGTSGTVFLYGYTF,TGCGCCAGCAGCTTGGGGACCTCCGGGACAGTATTCCTCTATGGCTACACCTTC